The 22 T cell receptor beta chains below were found in one sample sequenced in a study of blood T cell repertoires in COVID-19. Clones were read by immunoSEQ multiplex PCR, and TCRdb kept only the in-frame ones, dropping some. The sample contains roughly 190,000 clones, roughly 84% of which appear only once. Sequencing was done on a sample of peripheral blood. The receptors originated from a woman aged 40 to 50 who had recovered from COVID-19.

This clone was counted between two and nine times. The V and J genes are TRBV6-5 and TRBJ1-5, with D possibly being TRBD1 (6 bases). V lost 2 bases and J lost 6, with 11 bases in between. This CDR3 has 14 amino acids. Germline CDR1 is MNHEY and CDR2 is SVGAGI. CDR3 region: CASSYGQGIQPQHF. The CDR3 DNA sequence: TGTGCCAGCAGTTACGGGCAGGGGATTCAGCCCCAGCATTTT.

This rearrangement joins TRBV25-1 to TRBJ2-2, with TRBD2 identical over 9 bases. The ends lost 1 base at V and 7 bases at J; junction bases unmatched: 7. Germline V gives CDR1 MGHDK, CDR2 SYGVNS. The CDR3 is made up of 16 amino acids. The CDR3 here is CASSEFPGTSIGELFF. The CDR3 DNA sequence: TGTGCCAGCAGTGAATTTCCCGGGACTAGCATCGGGGAGCTGTTTTTT.

The rearrangement links TRBV5-1 to TRBJ2-3; 11 bases are a match to TRBD2. The CDR3 covers 17 residues. V shed 3 bases, J shed 3 bases, and the junction held 9 bases outside the gene matches. CDR1 is SGHRS, CDR2 YFSETQ, per germline. CDR3 bases: TGCGCCAGCAGCTCCGGGACTAGCGGAGGGGGGACAGATACGCAGTATTTT. Its translation: CASSSGTSGGGTDTQYF.

J is TRBJ2-5 and V is TRBV9, with a tentative D call TRBD1 (6 bases). CDR1 and CDR2 from the germline V gene are SGDLS and YYNGEE. V was pared by 0 bases and J by 4 bases, with 13 bases between. This CDR3 is built from 15 residues. The CDR3 region is CASSVGETGVETQYF. The DNA of the CDR3 is TGTGCCAGCAGCGTAGGGGAGACAGGAGTAGAGACCCAGTACTTC.

J is TRBJ2-1 and V is TRBV29-1, with 7 bases that match TRBD1. The CDR3 consists of 14 residues. With 6 bases clipped from V and 5 bases from J, the junction kept 10 bases outside the gene matches. Germline-derived CDR1 and CDR2 are SQVTM and ANQGSEA. The CDR3 sequence is CSVRRDRKNNEQFF. CDR3 sequence (DNA): TGCAGCGTCCGAAGGGACAGAAAAAACAATGAGCAGTTCTTC.

The V call is TRBV2, the J call TRBJ2-1; D possibly corresponds to TRBD1 (5 bases). The CDR3 has 17 amino acids. The V gene lost 4 bases and the J gene lost 0 bases, with 16 bases spanning the gap. Germline lookup yields CDR1 SNHLY and CDR2 FYNNEI. Here the CDR3 reads CASSARQFPSSYNEQFF. CDR3 bases: TGTGCCAGCAGTGCCCGACAGTTCCCGAGCTCCTACAATGAGCAGTTCTTC.

The genes are TRBV19 and TRBJ1-1; 9 bases are shared with TRBD1. The CDR3 runs to 13 residues. Germline CDR1 LNHDA, CDR2 SQIVND (reference sequence). Trimming removed 7 bases from V and 6 bases from J; junction bases left unmatched: 6. The CDR3 region has the DNA TGTGCCAGTATGAAGGACAGGGGACCTGAAGCTTTCTTT. This sequence encodes CASMKDRGPEAFF.

The rearrangement uses TRBV24-1 and TRBJ2-1, with a weak D call TRBD1 (5 bases). This CDR3 contains 15 residues. The V gene lost 3 bases and the J gene lost 6 bases, with 14 bases spanning the gap. From germline, CDR1 is KGHDR and CDR2 SFDVKD. The CDR3 loop is CATSDGQIRGNEQFF. CDR3 nucleotide sequence: TGTGCCACCAGTGATGGGCAAATAAGGGGCAATGAGCAGTTCTTC.

This clone was picked up many times. The V and J genes are TRBV5-5 and TRBJ1-1; D gene unclear. The CDR3 covers 17 residues. Germline CDR1 is SGHKS and CDR2 is YYEKEE (reference sequence). V was clipped by 3 bases and J by 0 bases, with 18 bases between them. The CDR3 here is CASSYWLRVVVNTEAFF. In nucleotides, the CDR3 is TGTGCCAGCAGCTACTGGCTGCGGGTGGTGGTGAACACTGAAGCTTTCTTT.

This sequence joins TRBV2 and TRBJ2-3; perhaps TRBD1 as D (6 bases). V lost 4 bases and J lost 8, with 22 bases in between. The CDR3 extends over 16 amino acids. The germline gives CDR1 SNHLY, CDR2 FYNNEI. CDR3 in DNA: TGTGCCAGCAGTGGGCCCGTCGGAGACAGGACATTTACGCAGTATTTT. Translation gives CASSGPVGDRTFTQYF.

CDR3 in DNA: TGTGCCAGCAGCCAGCACCGCGGGACAGATAACACTGAAGCTTTCTTT. Translation gives CASSQHRGTDNTEAFF. V usage is TRBV3-1 (or the pseudogene TRBV3-2) and J usage is TRBJ1-1, with 7 bases identical to TRBD1. The CDR3 runs 16 residues. Germline V CDR1 and CDR2: LGHDT, YNNKEL (reference sequence). The V gene end was trimmed by 3 bases and the J gene end by 2 bases; junction bases not matched to a gene: 9.

The chain has TRBV3-1 (or the pseudogene TRBV3-2) and TRBJ2-2; 8 bases align to TRBD2. The CDR3 covers 16 residues. Germline trimming cut 0 bases from V and 5 bases from J; bases unmatched to any gene: 5. Germline lookup yields CDR1 LGHDT and CDR2 YNNKEL (reference sequence). In DNA form, the CDR3 reads TGTGCCAGCAGCCAAGACCAGGCGGGAGGAACCGGGGAGCTGTTTTTT. It is translated as CASSQDQAGGTGELFF.

The V call is TRBV29-1, the J call TRBJ2-2; D is perhaps TRBD1 (5 bases). The CDR3 consists of 13 residues. V lost 1 base, J lost 4 bases, and 7 bases lay in between. The germline CDR1 and CDR2 sequences are SQVTM and ANQGSEA. The CDR3 reads CSVEGQGTGELFF. The CDR3 DNA reads TGCAGCGTTGAAGGCCAGGGCACCGGGGAGCTGTTTTTT.

The chain is built from TRBV9 and TRBJ2-3; a possible D gene is TRBD1 (6 bases). CDR1 and CDR2 (germline): SGDLS, YYNGEE. Trimming removed 3 bases at V and 0 bases at J, with 17 bases between. The length of the CDR3 is 17 residues. The CDR3: CASSDLRAGASTDTQYF. The CDR3 DNA follows: TGTGCCAGCAGCGACCTTCGGGCAGGGGCTAGCACAGATACGCAGTATTTT.

The chain carries TRBV30 and TRBJ2-2; TRBD1 matches at 7 bases. CDR3 length: 14 residues. Per germline, CDR1 GTSNPN and CDR2 SVGIG (reference sequence). The V gene end was trimmed by 4 bases and the J gene end by 6 bases; junction bases not matched to a gene: 8. The CDR3 sequence is CAWTLGTASGELFF. DNA for the CDR3: TGTGCCTGGACGTTGGGGACAGCGTCCGGGGAGCTGTTTTTT.

The chain has TRBV3-1 (or the pseudogene TRBV3-2) and TRBJ1-2, with D possibly being TRBD1 (6 bases). Deletions cut 4 bases from V and 8 bases from J, with 14 bases between. Germline V CDR1 and CDR2: LGHDT, YNNKEL (reference sequence). The CDR3 runs to 13 residues. CDR3 sequence reads: CASSLQGVEGYTF. In nucleotides, the CDR3 is TGTGCCAGCAGCCTACAGGGAGTAGAGGGCTACACCTTC.

The count of this clone is one. The chain uses TRBV7-9 and TRBJ1-4, with TRBD1 matching over 7 bases. Germline V gene lookup returns CDR1 SEHNR and CDR2 FQNEAQ (reference sequence). The J segment lost 0 bases and the V segment lost 5 bases, leaving 6 bases of the junction unmatched. There are 16 residues in the CDR3. CDR3 protein: CASSQRQGATNEKLFF. The CDR3 DNA reads as TGTGCCAGCAGCCAGAGACAGGGCGCAACTAATGAAAAACTGTTTTTT.

DNA for the CDR3: TGCGCCAGCAGTCCAGGGGGGCGGCAAGAGACCCAGTACTTC. It encodes CASSPGGRQETQYF. The chain recombines TRBV5-1 with TRBJ2-5; possible D gene TRBD1, 7 bases. Germline V gene sequence: CDR1 SGHRS, CDR2 YFSETQ. Trimming stripped 5 bases from V and 2 bases from J, with 13 bases between. The CDR3 contains 14 residues.

The V and J genes are TRBV12-5 and TRBJ1-5; no clear D gene. The CDR3 runs 18 residues. V was clipped by 0 bases and J by 0 bases, with 15 bases between them. Germline loops: CDR1 LGHNT, CDR2 FRNRAP. The DNA for the CDR3 is TGTGCTAGTGGTTTGGTAGTAAAATCGGGGAATAGCAATCAGCCCCAGCATTTT. Its translation is CASGLVVKSGNSNQPQHF.

The chain employs TRBV3-1 (or the pseudogene TRBV3-2) and TRBJ1-5, with 7 nucleotides matching TRBD1. The germline V gene has CDR1 LGHDT and CDR2 YNNKEL (reference sequence). The CDR3 extends over 15 amino acids. Trimming took 0 bases from V and 6 from J; bases not matched to a gene: 5. The CDR3 is CASSQDHRGIQPQHF. The CDR3 nucleotides are TGTGCCAGCAGCCAAGATCACAGGGGAATTCAGCCCCAGCATTTT.

This chain joins TRBV29-1 and TRBJ1-1; D call uncertain. The CDR3 contains 13 residues. Between the trimmed V and J ends, which lost 3 bases and 1 base, there was a span of 9 bases. CDR1 and CDR2 from the germline V gene are SQVTM and ANQGSEA. CDR3 sequence reads: CSVEEAGNTEAFF. CDR3 bases: TGCAGCGTTGAGGAGGCCGGGAACACTGAAGCTTTCTTT.

CDR3 amino acids: CASSLGASGPRSDNEQFF. The CDR3 bases are TGTGCCAGCAGCTTAGGGGCTAGCGGGCCCAGGTCTGACAATGAGCAGTTCTTC. This chain joins TRBV11-3 and TRBJ2-1, with 8 bases lining up with TRBD2. V lost 1 base and J lost 5; bases outside the gene matches: 13. CDR3 length: 18 amino acids. Germline assignment: CDR1 SGHNT and CDR2 YENEEA.